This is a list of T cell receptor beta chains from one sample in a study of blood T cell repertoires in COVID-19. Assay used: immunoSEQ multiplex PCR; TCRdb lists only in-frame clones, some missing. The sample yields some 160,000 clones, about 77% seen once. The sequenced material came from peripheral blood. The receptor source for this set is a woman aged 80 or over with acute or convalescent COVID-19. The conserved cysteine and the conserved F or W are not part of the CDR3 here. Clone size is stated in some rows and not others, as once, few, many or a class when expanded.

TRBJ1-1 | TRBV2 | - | ASSEGRKGTEAF
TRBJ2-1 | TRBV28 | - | ASSPGQGVYNEQF
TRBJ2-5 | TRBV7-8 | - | ASSFLSGAQETQY
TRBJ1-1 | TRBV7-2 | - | ASSRPRGSNTEAF
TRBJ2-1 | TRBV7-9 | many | ASSVLTSGNEQF
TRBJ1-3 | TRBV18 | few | ASSPSDRVGNTIY
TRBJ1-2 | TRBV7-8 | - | ASSRGQLGYGYT
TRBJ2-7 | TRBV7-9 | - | ASSFFSGAVYEQY
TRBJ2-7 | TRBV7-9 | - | ASSQSGRLYEQY
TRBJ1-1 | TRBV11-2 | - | ASSLARMAF
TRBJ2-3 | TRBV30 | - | AWRYSGVTDTQY
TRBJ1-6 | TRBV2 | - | ASIKETGGLYSPLH
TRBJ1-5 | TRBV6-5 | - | ATRSRINQPQH
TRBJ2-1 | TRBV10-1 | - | ASSEPEGRNEQF
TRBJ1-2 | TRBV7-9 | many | ASSSPWTGPGGGYT
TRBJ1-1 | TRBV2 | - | ASSEVQNTEAF
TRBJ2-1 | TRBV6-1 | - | ASSDGAGVRNEQF
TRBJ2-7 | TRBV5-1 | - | ASSQDSYEQY
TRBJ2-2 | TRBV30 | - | AWSPPGIPTGELF
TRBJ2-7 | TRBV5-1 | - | ASSLGDEQY
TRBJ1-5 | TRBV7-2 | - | ASSPSGQRIQPQH
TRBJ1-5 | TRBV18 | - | ASSEQGAEVDQPQH
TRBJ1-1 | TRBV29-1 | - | SASGGITEAF
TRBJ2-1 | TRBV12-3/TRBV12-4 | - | AVSLNLKTGCV
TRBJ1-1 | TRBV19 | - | ASSSKGSRGRLWNTEAF
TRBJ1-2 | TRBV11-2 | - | ASSPNSNYGYT
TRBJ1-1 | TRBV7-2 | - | ASSLAEAAF
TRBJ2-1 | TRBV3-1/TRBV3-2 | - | ASSHREGGQF
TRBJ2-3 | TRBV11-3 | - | ASSRGGEGLAGRSTDTQY
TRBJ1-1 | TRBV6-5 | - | ASTPTGPNTEAF
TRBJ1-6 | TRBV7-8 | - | ASSSGQGANSPLH
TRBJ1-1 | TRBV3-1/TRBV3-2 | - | ASSQRRAHTEAF
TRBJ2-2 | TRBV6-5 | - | ASTLRGTGAGELF
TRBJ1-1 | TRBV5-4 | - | ASSPGTGANTEAF
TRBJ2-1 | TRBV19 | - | ASSIQAGQEF
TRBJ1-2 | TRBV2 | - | ASTGTGGFGYT
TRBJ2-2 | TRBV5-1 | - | ASSLSLAGAGELF
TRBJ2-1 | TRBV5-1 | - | ASSLFSTGTGVNEQF
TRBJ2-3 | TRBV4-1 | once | ASSLQGTGKGGNTQY
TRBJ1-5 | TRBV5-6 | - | ASSSGTATNQPQH
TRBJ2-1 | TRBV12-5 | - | ASGWRTSGRNEQF
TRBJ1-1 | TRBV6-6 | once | ASSTPGSQNTEAF
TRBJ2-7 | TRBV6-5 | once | ASSYMGVRAYEQY
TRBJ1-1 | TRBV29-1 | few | SVRQIEAF
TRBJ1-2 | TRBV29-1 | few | SVERAGGSSANYGYT
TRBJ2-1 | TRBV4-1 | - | ASSQRSSGDNEQF